The source of this T cell receptor (beta chain) is a study of naive CD8 T cells in extremely preterm neonates (dated by TCRdb to 2016 to 2017). At the level of the whole study: The study compared TCRbeta CDR3 repertoires of sorted naive CD8+ T cells across four age groups: extremely preterm neonates, term neonates, young children and adults.

A two-step, bias-controlled multiplex PCR was used to amplify TCRbeta CDR3 regions from genomic DNA. The multiplex PCR used primers specific for every TRBV and TRBJ gene segment. The immunoSEQ Assay was used to generate the TCRbeta repertoire data. Per the source publication's procedure: A relative-frequency ratio and a modified nearest-neighbor algorithm were applied to filter and cluster reads so that closely related sequences were merged. IMGT annotation was followed for the assignment of V, D and J genes to CDR3 sequences. Template counts were corrected for PCR amplification bias and quantified by comparison with synthetic TCR CDR3 analog sequences. Only unique productive sequences, that is, in-frame CDR3 sequences lacking stop codons, were included in the analyses. The immunoSEQ Analyzer software was used to calculate clonality, defined as 1 minus Pielou's evenness, and iChao1 richness. Statistical tests were run in JMP, with either Student's t-test or a non-parametric test chosen according to Shapiro-Wilk normality results. The immuneACCESS repertoire file appears here via TCRdb, limited to in-frame rearrangements. These files lack a portion of the clones; in checked studies, under half of the deficit traces to unresolved V genes, and the cause of the others is not known. The V and J calls and clone size were taken over from that table, and D and trimming were inferred from the DNA. Within this sample are about 23,000 clones, with more than 70% of them counted one time only. Clones ranked in the top ten supply 0.8% to 0.95% of the sample.

A distance of 5 bases separates the germline ends of V and J, which lose 1 base and 2 bases respectively. The germline V gene (reference sequence) yields PRHDT for CDR1 and FYEKMQ for CDR2. Its CDR3 holds 14 amino acids, cysteine through phenylalanine. The sequence is cut down to CDR3 DNA, 42 bases in frame from base 1. Notes on this clone: The antigen it recognizes is unknown. Base qualities were left out, and no much larger clone turns up one base away.

Preterm samples were obtained from several extremely preterm deliveries at roughly 22-28 weeks of gestation. The study excluded pregnancies involving fetal demise, active maternal HSV infection or known maternal HIV infection. A FACSAria III cell sorter was used to sort live, Annexin V-negative naive CD8+ T cells (CD3+CD8+CD45RA+CCR7+). Each sample yielded roughly 20,000 to 110,000 sorted naive CD8+ T cells. Mixed venous-arterial cord blood was collected with preassembled standardized sampling kits. Cord blood was held at room temperature, and processing was completed within 4 hours of collection. Mononuclear cells were isolated from diluted blood by Ficoll-Paque density gradient centrifugation. Mononuclear cells were cryopreserved in around 10% DMSO with approximately 90% FBS and stored long term at -150°C before sorting. After thawing, the cells were stained with Annexin V and with antibodies against CD3, CD8, CCR7 and CD45RA. The DNeasy Blood and Tissue Kit was used to extract genomic DNA from snap-frozen pellets of sorted cells.

Findings and caveats that apply to the study as a whole: Compared with the older groups, preterm CDR3s were shorter and closer to germline, carrying fewer N additions and showing less junctional trimming. A higher proportion of shared CDR3 nucleotide sequences was found in preterm neonates (around 2.7%) than in term neonates (0.4%), young children (roughly 0.03%) and adults (around 0.01%). A small sample size and variable productive template counts among preterm samples were noted by the authors as limitations. Preterm neonates showed significantly lower iChao1 richness than every other age group (p < 0.05) along with an even clone distribution, indicating a less rich repertoire. To track T cell development within individuals, the authors urged prospective longitudinal studies of preterm and term neonates.

This clonotype was obtained from a boy who was born preterm. The chain was built from TRBV13 and TRBJ2-2, with no reliable assignment of the D segment. The sequenced sample consisted of naive CD8+ T cells from cord blood. The nucleotides are TGTGCCAGCAGCTTAGTTCACAACACCGGGGAGCTGTTTTTT. It codes for CASSLVHNTGELFF.